These 11 T cell receptor beta chains came from one sample sequenced in a study of Graves' ophthalmopathy and Graves' hyperthyroidism. Transcripts of RNA were the source for amplifying TCR beta CDR3 regions. Second-round multiplex PCR came after first-round RT-PCR with HTBI primers. Each CDR3 protein is one row after TCRdb ran MiXCR on the multiplex PCR reads. In the table there are almost 750,000 distinct CDR3 sequences, approximately 40% of which are singletons. Sequenced sample: peripheral blood. Receptors were obtained from an adult man with Graves' ophthalmopathy.

There are many counts of this clonotype. The chain recombines TRBV29-1 with TRBJ1-6; no definite D call. The CDR3 totals 12 residues. V gave up 5 bases and J gave up 9 bases, with 11 bases separating them. Germline CDR1 reads SQVTM; CDR2 reads ANQGSEA. CDR3 in amino acids: CSVRETGSPLHF. The CDR3 coding sequence is TGCAGCGTTAGAGAAACGGGTTCACCCCTCCACTTT.

This clonotype was observed a few times. The V call is TRBV20-1, the J call TRBJ1-2, with D tentatively TRBD1 (5 bases). CDR1 is DFQATT and CDR2 is SNEGSKA in the germline V gene (reference sequence). CDR3 size: 13 residues. Trimming removed 1 base from V and 6 bases from J, with 12 bases in between. CDR3 bases: TGCAGTGCTAGAGTAGGGGCGGCTGATGGCTACACCTTC. Residues: CSARVGAADGYTF.

This clonotype was counted ten times or more. V and J are TRBV15 and TRBJ1-4, with D perhaps matching TRBD1 (5 bases). The V gene's germline CDR1 is LNHNV and CDR2 YYDKDF (reference sequence). V was clipped by 7 bases and J by 7 bases, with 16 bases between them. This CDR3 has 14 residues. As DNA, the CDR3 is TGTGCCACCACCTCAGGGTATTTGCTTGAAAAACTGTTTTTT. It codes for CATTSGYLLEKLFF. Looking up the rest from reference TRBV15 and TRBJ1-4 gives the full variable domain: DAMVIQNPRYQVTQFGKPVTLSCSQTLNHNVMYWYQQKSSQAPKLLFHYYDKDFNNEADTPDNFQSRRPNTSFCFLDIRSPGLGDTAMYLCATTSGYLLEKLFFGSGTQLSVL.

Details on this clonotype: At one end the junction does not follow the germline gene, possibly because of a read error. The chain combines TRBV5-6 with TRBJ1-1; weak D call: TRBD1 (6 bases). The germline V gene has CDR1 SGHDT and CDR2 YYEEEE. The CDR3 is made up of 14 amino acids. The CDR3 spells CASSHGQPNTEAFF. CDR3 in DNA: TGCGCCAGCAGCCATGGACAGCCGAACACTGAAGCTTTCTTT.

This clonotype was picked up one time. V and J are TRBV19 and TRBJ1-2, with TRBD1 identical over 7 bases. The germline V gene has CDR1 LNHDA and CDR2 SQIVND (reference sequence). There are 16 residues in the CDR3. J gave up 0 bases and V 9 bases, and 13 bases lay outside the gene matches. CDR3 sequence: CASSSGTVPPNYGYTF. The CDR3 DNA follows: TGTGCCAGCAGTTCCGGGACAGTACCCCCTAACTATGGCTACACCTTC.

This chain links TRBV6-6 with TRBJ2-5; D unresolved. The V end was cut by 6 bases, the J end by 2 bases, with 7 bases between. The CDR3 sequence is 12 residues long. The germline V gene has CDR1 MNHNY and CDR2 SVGAGI (reference sequence). The CDR3 DNA sequence: TGTGCCAGCAGACCCGCACAAGAGACCCAGTACTTC. Translated, it gives CASRPAQETQYF.

V is TRBV7-2 and J is TRBJ1-2; 8 bases fit TRBD1. The V gene's germline CDR1 is SGHTA and CDR2 FQGNSA. Trimming removed 8 bases from V and 7 bases from J; junction bases left unmatched: 9. This CDR3 spans 13 amino acids. CDR3 sequence reads: CASLEPGGGGYTF. The CDR3 DNA sequence: TGTGCCAGCTTAGAGCCAGGGGGCGGTGGCTACACCTTC. Complete variable domain (other parts from reference TRBV7-2 and TRBJ1-2): GAGVSQSPSNKVTEKGKDVELRCDPISGHTALYWYRQSLGQGLEFLIYFQGNSAPDKSGLPSDRFSAERTGGSVSTLTIQRTQQEDSAVYLCASLEPGGGGYTFGSGTRLTVV.

This sequence joins TRBV20-1 and TRBJ1-2; 7 bases match TRBD1. The CDR3 loop spans 12 amino acids. CDR1 is DFQATT and CDR2 is SNEGSKA in the germline V gene (reference sequence). V shed 6 bases, J shed 6 bases, and the junction held 7 bases outside the gene matches. CDR3 sequence reads: CSATDRDHGYTF. DNA of the CDR3: TGCAGTGCGACCGACAGGGACCATGGCTACACCTTC.

This clonotype has a single count. This likely comes from a read error, as the CDR3 has no conserved phenylalanine or tryptophan at its end. The gene calls are TRBV20-1 and TRBJ2-5; 9 nucleotides match TRBD2. The trim removed 2 bases at V and 0 bases at J, leaving 7 bases unmatched. Germline V lookup: CDR1 DFQATT, CDR2 SNEGSKA (reference sequence). The CDR3 sequence is 16 residues long. In DNA, the CDR3 is TGCAGTGCTAGAAATGCGGGAGGGCCTAACCAAGAGACCCAGTACCTC. Its translation: CSARNAGGPNQETQYL.

This clonotype came up many times. V and J are TRBV19 and TRBJ2-5; D call uncertain. This CDR3 is 14 amino acids long. Germline CDR1 is LNHDA and CDR2 is SQIVND (reference sequence). V gave up 5 bases and J gave up 2 bases, with 12 bases separating them. Here the CDR3 DNA reads TGTGCCAGTAGTTCCCTGGACGGTCAAGAGACCCAGTACTTC. It is translated as CASSSLDGQETQYF.

This clonotype was recorded a few times. This chain uses TRBV7-9 with TRBJ1-2; 7 bases match TRBD1. V gave up 3 bases and J gave up 4 bases; unmatched junction bases: 11. Per germline, CDR1 SEHNR and CDR2 FQNEAQ (reference sequence). CDR3 length: 16 residues. This CDR3 reads CASSLSGQAPIYGYTF. The CDR3 DNA sequence: TGTGCCAGCAGCTTGTCTGGACAGGCCCCTATCTATGGCTACACCTTC. Full variable domain (rest looked up from reference TRBV7-9 and TRBJ1-2): DTGVSQNPRHKITKRGQNVTFRCDPISEHNRLYWYRQTLGQGPEFLTYFQNEAQLEKSRLLSDRFSAERPKGSFSTLEIQRTEQGDSAMYLCASSLSGQAPIYGYTFGSGTRLTVV.